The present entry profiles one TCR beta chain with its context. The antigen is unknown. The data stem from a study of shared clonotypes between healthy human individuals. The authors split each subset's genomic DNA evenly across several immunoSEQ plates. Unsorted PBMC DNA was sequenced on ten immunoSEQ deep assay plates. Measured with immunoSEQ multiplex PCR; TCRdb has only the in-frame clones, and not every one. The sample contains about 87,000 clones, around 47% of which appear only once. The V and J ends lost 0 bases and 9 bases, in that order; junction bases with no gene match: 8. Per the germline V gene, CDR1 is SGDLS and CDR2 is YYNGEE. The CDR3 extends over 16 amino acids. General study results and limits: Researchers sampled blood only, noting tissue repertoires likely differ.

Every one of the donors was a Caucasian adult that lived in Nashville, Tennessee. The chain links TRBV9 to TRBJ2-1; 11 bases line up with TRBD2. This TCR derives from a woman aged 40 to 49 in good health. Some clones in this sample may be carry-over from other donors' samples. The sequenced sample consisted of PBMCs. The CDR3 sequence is CASSVAELAGAVEQFF. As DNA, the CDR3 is TGTGCCAGCAGCGTAGCGGAACTAGCGGGAGCGGTTGAGCAGTTCTTC.